This note documents a single T cell receptor (beta chain) sequence. Trimming took 1 base from V and 5 from J, leaving 21 bases between them. CDR1 SEHNR and CDR2 FQNEAQ come from the germline V gene (reference sequence). CDR3 length: 18 residues. A sample-barcoded 5' primer and a J-beta primer mix were used in a second PCR of roughly 6 to 11 cycles. TCRdb reprocessed the 5' RACE reads via MiXCR and lists one record per CDR3 protein. The sample consists of approximately 940,000 distinct CDR3 sequences, 48% of them appearing once. This specimen comes from a study of blood T cells in healthy people across ages.

The chain uses TRBV7-9 and TRBJ2-1; D is perhaps TRBD1 (5 bases). The sequence was collected from a young man in good health. Sample: blood. DNA of the CDR3: TGTGCCAGCAGCTTAGAGGGGTTTGAGGACACACTCCACAATGAGCAGTTCTTC. As protein: CASSLEGFEDTLHNEQFF.